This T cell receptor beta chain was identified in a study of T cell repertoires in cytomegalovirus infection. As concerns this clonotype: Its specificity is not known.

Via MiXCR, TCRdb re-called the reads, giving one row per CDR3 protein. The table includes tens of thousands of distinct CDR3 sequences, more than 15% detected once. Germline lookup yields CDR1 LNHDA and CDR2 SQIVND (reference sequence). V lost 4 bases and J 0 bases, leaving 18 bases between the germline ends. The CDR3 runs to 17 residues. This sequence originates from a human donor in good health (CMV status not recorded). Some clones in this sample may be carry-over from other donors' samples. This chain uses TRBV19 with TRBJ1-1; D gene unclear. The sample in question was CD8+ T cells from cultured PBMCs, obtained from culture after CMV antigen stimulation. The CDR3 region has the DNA TGTGCCAGTAGTAATGGACCCCCGGGAGGCATGAACACTGAAGCTTTCTTT. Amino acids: CASSNGPPGGMNTEAFF.